Listed here are 2 T cell receptor beta chains from one sample, sequenced in a study of radiation and T cells in renal cell carcinoma. The time point denotes: blood 4 weeks post-SBRT, at nephrectomy. The sample's treatment: 15 Gy SBRT to primary tumor, nephrectomy 4 weeks later. Data came from immunoSEQ multiplex PCR; TCRdb stores just in-frame clones and leaves some out. This sample has roughly 86,000 clones, with 70% to 90% found just once. The specimen comprised blood, sampled from a patient whose treatment included radiotherapy and nephrectomy. Receptor source: a man between 50 and 59 years old with renal cell carcinoma.

J is TRBJ1-2 and V is TRBV30; 7 nucleotides line up with TRBD1. Trimming removed 3 bases from V and 8 bases from J; junction bases left unmatched: 3. CDR1 is GTSNPN, CDR2 SVGIG, per germline (reference sequence). CDR3 length: 11 residues. The DNA for the CDR3 is TGTGCCTGGAGCCGGGACAGAGGCTACACCTTC. Translating gives CAWSRDRGYTF.

This clone occurred a few times. The rearrangement joins TRBV7-8 to TRBJ2-7; TRBD2 matches at 8 bases. The V gene end was trimmed by 2 bases and the J gene end by 3 bases; junction bases not matched to a gene: 3. The CDR3 consists of 14 residues. Germline V gene lookup returns CDR1 SGHVS and CDR2 FQNEAQ. CDR3 protein: CASSLSGGDYEQYF. In DNA form, the CDR3 reads TGTGCCAGCAGCTTATCGGGGGGGGACTACGAGCAGTACTTC.